The 8 T cell receptor beta chains below come from one sample, sequenced in a study of blood T cells in healthy people across ages. For the second PCR, which ran for about 6 to 12 cycles, a sample-barcoded 5' primer and a J-beta primer mix were used. TCRdb fed the 5' RACE reads into MiXCR, producing one record per CDR3 protein. Of approximately 1.5 million distinct CDR3 sequences listed, roughly 43% are singletons. Sequencing was performed on blood. These TCRs come from a woman between 18 and 29 years old in good health.

This clonotype was counted between two and nine times. The V and J genes are TRBV7-2 and TRBJ2-1, with 8 bases aligning to TRBD2. In germline, CDR1 is SGHTA, CDR2 FQGNSA. This CDR3 region has 16 residues. V shed 3 bases and J 8 bases; nucleotides not matched to a gene: 12. Here the CDR3 DNA reads TGTGCCAGCAGCTTTAGAAGCGGGAGATCCAACGATGAGCAGTTCTTC. Translation: CASSFRSGRSNDEQFF.

Ten or more counts support this clonotype. The chain joins TRBV29-1 to TRBJ2-7, with D uncertain. This CDR3 has 12 residues. The germline V and J ends were trimmed by 4 bases and 0 bases, with 7 bases remaining between them. Germline V gene data show CDR1 as SQVTM and CDR2 as ANQGSEA. For the CDR3, the DNA is TGCAGCGTTGTTACGGGCTCCTACGAGCAGTACTTC. The encoded protein is CSVVTGSYEQYF.

This clonotype was detected many times. This chain links TRBV20-1 with TRBJ1-1; D possibly corresponds to TRBD1 (6 bases). Germline lookup yields CDR1 DFQATT and CDR2 SNEGSKA (reference sequence). V dropped 5 bases and J dropped 11 bases, with 15 bases sitting between them. The CDR3 spans 11 residues. The CDR3 sequence is CSADTGRRAFF. For the CDR3, the DNA is TGCAGTGCTGACACAGGGCGAAGGGCTTTCTTT.

This chain links TRBV27 with TRBJ2-3; 8 bases are a match to TRBD1. This CDR3 is built from 17 residues. The V gene's germline CDR1 is MNHEY and CDR2 SMNVEV (reference sequence). V lost 5 bases and J lost 3; bases outside the gene matches: 13. In nucleotides, the CDR3 is TGTGCCAGCAGTAGACAGGGGTGGGCCCTACGGACAGATACGCAGTATTTT. Its translation is CASSRQGWALRTDTQYF.

This clonotype came up a few times. The chain combines TRBV7-6 with TRBJ2-7, with a tentative D call TRBD2 (5 bases). Per the germline V gene, CDR1 is SGHVS and CDR2 is FNYEAQ. This CDR3 has 14 amino acids. Trimming stripped 0 bases from V and 3 bases from J, with 9 bases between. CDR3 in DNA: TGTGCCAGCAGCTTAGCAGTCGGACTCTACGAGCAGTACTTC. It yields the protein CASSLAVGLYEQYF. Together with reference TRBV7-6 and TRBJ2-7, the CDR3 gives the full variable domain: GAGVSQSPRYKVTKRGQDVALRCDPISGHVSLYWYRQALGQGPEFLTYFNYEAQQDKSGLPNDRFSAERPEGSISTLTIQRTEQRDSAMYRCASSLAVGLYEQYFGPGTRLTVT.

This chain links TRBV5-1 with TRBJ2-4; 9 bases are a match to TRBD1. Germline V gene sequence: CDR1 SGHRS, CDR2 YFSETQ. The CDR3 contains 18 residues. Trimming cost V 3 bases and J 3 bases; bases outside gene matches: 13. CDR3 nucleotides: TGCGCCAGCAGCTCCGGGACAGGGTTCTATAGCGTCAAAAACATTCAGTACTTC. This gives the protein CASSSGTGFYSVKNIQYF.

This chain uses TRBV7-9 with TRBJ1-1; D is ambiguous. Trimming took 5 bases from V and 8 from J, leaving 12 bases between them. Germline CDR1 and CDR2: SEHNR and FQNEAQ (reference sequence). This CDR3 spans 12 amino acids. CDR3: CASSLNGPEAFF. The CDR3 coding sequence is TGTGCCAGCAGCCTTAACGGCCCCGAAGCTTTCTTT.

The chain combines TRBV7-3 with TRBJ2-7; TRBD2 matches 7 bases. This CDR3 contains 13 residues. Germline V gene sequence: CDR1 SGHTA, CDR2 FQGTGA. V lost 1 base to trimming and J lost 9 bases; unmatched junction nucleotides: 6. CDR3 sequence reads: CASSLREGLGQYF. The CDR3 region has the DNA TGTGCCAGCAGCTTAAGGGAGGGATTAGGGCAGTACTTC.